The clone carrying this T cell receptor (beta chain) was recorded only once. This table comes from immunoSEQ multiplex PCR, and its TCRdb copy is limited to in-frame clones, with some not included. The sample holds around 98,000 clones, approximately 88% seen once. Trimming left V 4 bases short and J 0 bases short, with 12 bases between. CDR1 and CDR2 from the germline V gene are SGDLS and YYNGEE. The CDR3 runs to 15 residues. The entry originates in a study of cytomegalovirus exposure and HLA in healthy donors. The V and J genes are TRBV9 and TRBJ2-3; no clear D. The receptor's source is a woman aged 30 to 39 in good health and CMV-seronegative. The sequencing input was PBMCs. The CDR3 loop is CASSPGATSTDTQYF. DNA of the CDR3: TGTGCCAGCAGCCCCGGAGCTACTAGCACAGATACGCAGTATTTT.